This paragraph covers one T cell receptor (beta chain) sequence. This entry belongs to a study of control samples from healthy donors and cancer patients. With V trimmed by 4 bases and J by 8 bases, 11 bases remained unmatched. Germline assignment: CDR1 SGHNT and CDR2 YYREEE (reference sequence). This CDR3 contains 14 residues. The table came from immunoSEQ multiplex PCR; TCRdb's copy has only in-frame clones and leaves some out. The sample includes 70,000 or so clones, around nine tenths of them seen just once. The TCR originated in a man in his 60s with lung cancer. The rearrangement links TRBV5-4 to TRBJ1-2; 7 bases line up with TRBD1. Sequences were obtained from PBMCs. The CDR3: CASSEGQSTGGYTF. The CDR3 DNA reads as TGTGCCAGCAGCGAGGGACAGTCTACAGGGGGCTACACCTTC.